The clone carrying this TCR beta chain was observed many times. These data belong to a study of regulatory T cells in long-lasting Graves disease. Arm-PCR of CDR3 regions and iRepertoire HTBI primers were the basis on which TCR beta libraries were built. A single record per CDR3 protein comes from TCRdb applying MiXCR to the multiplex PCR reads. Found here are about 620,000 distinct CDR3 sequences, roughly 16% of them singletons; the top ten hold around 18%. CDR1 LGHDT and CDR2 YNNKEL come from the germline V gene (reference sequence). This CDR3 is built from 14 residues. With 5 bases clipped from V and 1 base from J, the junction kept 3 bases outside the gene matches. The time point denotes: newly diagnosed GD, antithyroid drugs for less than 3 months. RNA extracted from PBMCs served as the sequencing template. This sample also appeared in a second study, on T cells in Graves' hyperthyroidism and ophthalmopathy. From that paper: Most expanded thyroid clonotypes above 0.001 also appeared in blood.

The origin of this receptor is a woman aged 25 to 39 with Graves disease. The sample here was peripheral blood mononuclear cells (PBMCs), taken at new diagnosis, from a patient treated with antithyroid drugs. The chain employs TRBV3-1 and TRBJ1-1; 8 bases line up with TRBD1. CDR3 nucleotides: TGTGCCAGCAGCAATGGACAGGGGAACACTGAAGCTTTCTTT. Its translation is CASSNGQGNTEAFF.